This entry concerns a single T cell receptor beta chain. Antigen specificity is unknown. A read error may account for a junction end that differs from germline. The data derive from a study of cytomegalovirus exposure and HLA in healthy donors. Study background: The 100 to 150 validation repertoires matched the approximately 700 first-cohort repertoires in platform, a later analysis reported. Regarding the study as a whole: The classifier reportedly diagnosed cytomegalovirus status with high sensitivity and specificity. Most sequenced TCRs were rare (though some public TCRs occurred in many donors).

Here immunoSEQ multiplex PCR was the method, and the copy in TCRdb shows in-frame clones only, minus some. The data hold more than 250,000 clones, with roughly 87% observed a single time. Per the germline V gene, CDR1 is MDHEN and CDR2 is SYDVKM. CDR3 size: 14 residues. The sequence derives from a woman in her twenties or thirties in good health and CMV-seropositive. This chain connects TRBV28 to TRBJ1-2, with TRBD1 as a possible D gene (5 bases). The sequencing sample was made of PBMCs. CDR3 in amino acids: CASSLPGINFGYTF. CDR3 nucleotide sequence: TGTGCCAGCAGTTTGCCAGGGATTAACTTTGGCTACACCTTC.